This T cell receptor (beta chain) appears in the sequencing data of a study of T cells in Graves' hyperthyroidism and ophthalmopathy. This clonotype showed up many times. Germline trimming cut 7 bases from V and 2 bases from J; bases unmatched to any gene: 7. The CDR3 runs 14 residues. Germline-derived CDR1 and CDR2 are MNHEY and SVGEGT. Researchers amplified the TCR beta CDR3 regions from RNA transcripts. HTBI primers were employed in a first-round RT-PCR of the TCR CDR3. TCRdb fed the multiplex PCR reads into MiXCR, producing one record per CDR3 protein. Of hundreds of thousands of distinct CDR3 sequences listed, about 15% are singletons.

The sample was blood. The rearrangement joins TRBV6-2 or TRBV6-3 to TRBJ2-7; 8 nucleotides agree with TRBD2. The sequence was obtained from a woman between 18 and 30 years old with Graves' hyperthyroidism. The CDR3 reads CASTIAGSTYEQYF. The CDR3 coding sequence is TGTGCCAGCACCATAGCGGGATCAACCTACGAGCAGTACTTC.